The T cell receptor (beta chain) described here comes from a study of low-dose radiotherapy and immunotherapy resistance in tumors. The overall study: Cohort 2's total reached 13 Gy over 26 weeks, at 1 Gy per fraction every two weeks.

First-strand cDNA relied on TRAV- and TRBV-specific primers spanning alpha and beta chains. A constant-region primer paired with the V-primer adapter amplified TCRs over roughly 18 PCR cycles. MiXCR was run by TCRdb on the reads, yielding one entry per CDR3 protein. The table shows some 46,000 distinct CDR3 sequences, with under 30% occurring only once. Time point indicated: after trial treatment. The treatment: LDRT plus nivolumab, ipilimumab, low-dose cyclophosphamide and aspirin (RACIN trial). This clonotype has a count of ten or more. The CDR3 loop spans 13 amino acids. The germline V gene has CDR1 SNHLY and CDR2 FYNNEI. V lost 2 bases to trimming and J lost 2 bases, with 6 bases between them.

This TCR derives from a male donor with prostate cancer. The input for sequencing was PBMCs, taken after low-dose radiotherapy plus immunotherapy. The V call is TRBV2, the J call TRBJ1-2; the D is unclear. CDR3 in DNA: TGTGCCAGCAGTGAAACCTTAAACTATGGCTACACCTTC. Translation gives CASSETLNYGYTF.